The 23 T cell receptor beta chains in this list originate from one sample, sequenced in a study of blood T cell repertoires in COVID-19. Generated by immunoSEQ multiplex PCR, the TCRdb table keeps only in-frame clones and is missing some. The sample has 300,000 to 450,000 clones, around 85% seen once. Sequencing input: peripheral blood. The receptors come from a young woman with acute or convalescent COVID-19.

The chain is built from TRBV21-1 and TRBJ2-1; TRBD2, as called in the table, went unchecked against the DNA. TRBV21-1 corresponds to a pseudogene. CDR3 size: 18 residues. CDR3 sequence: CASSNPEGGRPRIDEQFF. CDR3 in DNA: TGTGCCAGCAGCAACCCAGAGGGCGGGAGGCCGCGTATCGATGAGCAGTTCTTC.

The chain joins TRBV5-1 to TRBJ2-2, with a weak D call TRBD2 (6 bases). CDR1 and CDR2 (germline): SGHRS, YFSETQ. The CDR3 runs to 15 residues. V lost 0 bases and J lost 4, with 10 bases in between. CDR3 DNA sequence: TGCGCCAGCAGCTTGGCGGGAGCGGTCACCGGGGAGCTGTTTTTT. It yields the protein CASSLAGAVTGELFF.

The chain is built from TRBV1 and TRBJ2-3; TRBD2 was called by the table and not checked on the DNA. TRBV1 is deemed a pseudogene. The CDR3 sequence is 17 residues long. In DNA form, the CDR3 reads TGCACCAGCAGCCAAGCATCGGGACTAGCGGGTCGAGATACGCAGTATTTT. Protein: CTSSQASGLAGRDTQYF.

The chain employs TRBV11-2 and TRBJ2-5; 10 bases align to TRBD2. Germline CDR1 and CDR2: SGHAT and FQNNGV. V trimming: 5 bases; J trimming: 2 bases; junction bases outside the gene matches: 5. The CDR3 length is 15 residues. In nucleotides, the CDR3 is TGTGCCAGCAGCCCTTCTAGCGGGGGACAAGAGACCCAGTACTTC. Protein product: CASSPSSGGQETQYF.

The chain employs TRBV27 and TRBJ1-5, with D hard to call. CDR3 length: 12 residues. Germline V CDR1 and CDR2: MNHEY, SMNVEV (reference sequence). Trimming removed 2 bases from V and 6 bases from J, with 5 bases in between. DNA of the CDR3: TGTGCCAGCAGTTTAAACGGTCAGCCCCAGCATTTT. It translates to CASSLNGQPQHF.

This clone was found a few times. The rearrangement joins TRBV9 to TRBJ1-1; D perhaps matches TRBD1 (5 bases). V gave up 2 bases and J gave up 5 bases, with 13 bases separating them. The CDR3 extends over 14 amino acids. Germline V lookup: CDR1 SGDLS, CDR2 YYNGEE. The CDR3 loop is CASSVQGWDTEAFF. CDR3 sequence (DNA): TGTGCCAGCAGCGTCCAGGGATGGGATACTGAAGCTTTCTTT.

The rearrangement joins TRBV29-1 to TRBJ1-1; 9 bases are shared with TRBD1. The junction had 9 bases not matched to a gene; V was cut back by 5 bases and J by 5 bases. Looked up from germline, CDR1 is SQVTM and CDR2 is ANQGSEA. The CDR3 has 14 amino acids. CDR3 in DNA: TGCAGCGTTTATCAGGACAGGGGAGGGACTGAAGCTTTCTTT. It yields the protein CSVYQDRGGTEAFF.

The chain employs TRBV12-5 and TRBJ2-6, with 7 bases matching TRBD1. V lost 1 base, J lost 3 bases, and 6 bases stayed unmatched. The germline CDR1 and CDR2 sequences are LGHNT and FRNRAP. The CDR3 length is 17 residues. CDR3 region: CASGLDRTGLGANVLTF. In DNA form, the CDR3 reads TGTGCTAGTGGTTTGGATAGGACAGGACTTGGGGCCAACGTCCTGACTTTC.

V and J are TRBV6-5 and TRBJ2-5; 7 bases are a match to TRBD2. The CDR3 has 15 amino acids. Germline V gene data show CDR1 as MNHEY and CDR2 as SVGAGI. The junction had 14 bases not matched to a gene; V was cut back by 8 bases and J by 5 bases. CDR3 sequence reads: CASGFNAGEDETQYF. As DNA, the CDR3 is TGTGCCAGCGGATTTAATGCGGGGGAAGATGAGACCCAGTACTTC.

The rearrangement joins TRBV4-1 to TRBJ2-1; perhaps TRBD1 as D (5 bases). V was pared by 0 bases and J by 10 bases, with 13 bases between. Germline CDR1 and CDR2: MGHRA and YSYEKL. CDR3 length equals 14 residues. CDR3 sequence: CASSQDRQGGEQFF. CDR3 sequence (DNA): TGCGCCAGCAGCCAAGATAGGCAGGGTGGCGAGCAGTTCTTC.

The gene calls are TRBV7-9 and TRBJ2-3; 9 nucleotides agree with TRBD2. Trimming at V came to 5 bases and at J to 3 bases, leaving 3 bases not matched to a gene. Per germline, CDR1 SEHNR and CDR2 FQNEAQ (reference sequence). The CDR3 is 14 amino acids. The CDR3 sequence is CASSPGLATDTQYF. In DNA, the CDR3 is TGTGCCAGCAGCCCCGGACTAGCGACAGATACGCAGTATTTT.

This sequence joins TRBV27 and TRBJ1-2; D is perhaps TRBD1 (5 bases). From germline, CDR1 is MNHEY and CDR2 SMNVEV (reference sequence). The CDR3 covers 16 residues. Deletions cut 2 bases from V and 2 bases from J, with 15 bases between. The CDR3 here is CASSLVPPGMNYGYTF. In DNA, the CDR3 is TGTGCCAGCAGTTTAGTTCCCCCAGGGATGAACTATGGCTACACCTTC.

The rearrangement uses TRBV29-1 and TRBJ1-1; TRBD1 agrees at 7 bases. With 1 base clipped from V and 1 base from J, the junction kept 3 bases outside the gene matches. The length of the CDR3 is 14 residues. In germline, CDR1 is SQVTM, CDR2 ANQGSEA. As DNA, the CDR3 is TGCAGCGTTGAAGTAGAGGGGGCGAACACTGAAGCTTTCTTT. It codes for CSVEVEGANTEAFF.

Note on this clone: The identical CDR3 is also encoded by other nucleotide sequences in the sample. V gene TRBV7-3 combines with J gene TRBJ1-2; 9 bases map to TRBD1. Germline CDR1 reads SGHTA; CDR2 reads FQGTGA. The CDR3 loop spans 13 amino acids. Trimming cost V 6 bases and J 4 bases; bases outside gene matches: 3. The chain's CDR3 is CASSPDRGYGYTF. CDR3 in DNA: TGTGCCAGCAGTCCGGACAGGGGCTATGGCTACACCTTC. Full variable domain (rest looked up from reference TRBV7-3 and TRBJ1-2): GAGVSQTPSNKVTEKGKYVELRCDPISGHTALYWYRQSLGQGPEFLIYFQGTGAADDSGLPNDRFFAVRPEGSVSTLKIQRTERGDSAVYLCASSPDRGYGYTFGSGTRLTVV.

This chain connects TRBV7-9 to TRBJ1-1; perhaps TRBD1 as D (5 bases). The CDR3 is made up of 13 amino acids. The germline gives CDR1 SEHNR, CDR2 FQNEAQ (reference sequence). Between the trimmed V and J ends, which lost 5 bases and 3 bases, there was a span of 10 bases. The CDR3 spells CASSPREDTEAFF. The CDR3 nucleotides read TGTGCCAGCAGCCCCAGGGAGGACACTGAAGCTTTCTTT.

The chain uses TRBV5-4 and TRBJ1-2; D is unclear. V was clipped by 2 bases and J by 4 bases, with 12 bases between them. CDR3 length equals 14 residues. Germline lookup yields CDR1 SGHNT and CDR2 YYREEE (reference sequence). CDR3 amino acids: CASSFGPPGYGYTF. CDR3 in DNA: TGTGCCAGCAGCTTTGGGCCCCCCGGCTATGGCTACACCTTC.

V is TRBV3-1 (or the pseudogene TRBV3-2) and J is TRBJ2-1; 15 positions agree with TRBD2. CDR1 and CDR2 from the germline V gene are LGHDT and YNNKEL (reference sequence). The CDR3 contains 16 residues. Unmatched junction bases numbered 5, after V lost 5 bases and J lost 6 bases. The CDR3 here is CASSWTSGRESNEQFF. Here the CDR3 DNA reads TGTGCCAGCAGCTGGACTAGCGGGAGGGAGAGCAATGAGCAGTTCTTC.

The rearrangement joins TRBV24-1 to TRBJ2-3; 8 positions match TRBD1. Germline values: CDR1 KGHDR, CDR2 SFDVKD. The CDR3 consists of 16 residues. Unmatched junction bases numbered 9, after V lost 3 bases and J lost 5 bases. CDR3 nucleotides: TGTGCCACCAGTGATCGTCCCAGGGGGCAAGAAGATACGCAGTATTTT. Translated, it gives CATSDRPRGQEDTQYF.

V and J are TRBV19 and TRBJ1-5; D unresolved. The V gene lost 8 bases and the J gene lost 2 bases, with 10 bases spanning the gap. Germline CDR1 and CDR2: LNHDA and SQIVND (reference sequence). The CDR3 consists of 13 residues. The DNA of the CDR3 is TGTGCCAGTGCAGCCCAGGGCAATCAGCCCCAGCATTTT. This sequence encodes CASAAQGNQPQHF.

This clone was observed a few times. The chain uses TRBV28 and TRBJ1-1; 8 positions match TRBD1. The germline gives CDR1 MDHEN, CDR2 SYDVKM. With V trimmed by 1 base and J by 5 bases, 6 bases remained unmatched. This CDR3 spans 15 amino acids. The CDR3 coding sequence is TGTGCCAGCAGTTTATTCAGGGGGCTCGGGACTGAAGCTTTCTTT. It encodes CASSLFRGLGTEAFF.

The DNA for the CDR3 is TGCGCCAGCAGCTTGGGGACAGGGGGTGAGCAGTTCTTC. Its protein product is CASSLGTGGEQFF. The V gene is TRBV5-1, the J gene TRBJ2-1, with 10 positions matching TRBD1. Per the germline V gene, CDR1 is SGHRS and CDR2 is YFSETQ. V gave up 0 bases and J gave up 9 bases; unmatched junction bases: 0. This CDR3 region has 13 residues.

The chain joins TRBV6-4 to TRBJ1-6, with D unclear. Trimming took off 7 bases at V and 0 bases at J, with 19 bases between the two ends. The CDR3 runs to 18 residues. Germline CDR1 is MRHNA and CDR2 is SNTAGT. The CDR3, as DNA: TGTGCCAGCAAGAACCCTGGTGCGGGGAGCTCCTATAATTCACCCCTCCACTTT. Protein product: CASKNPGAGSSYNSPLHF.

The gene calls are TRBV27 and TRBJ1-6; TRBD1 aligns across 7 bases. Germline CDR1 is MNHEY and CDR2 is SMNVEV (reference sequence). J lost 7 bases, V lost 3 bases, and 3 bases had no gene match. This CDR3 is 14 amino acids long. The CDR3 region is CASSLQGVNSPLHF. The CDR3 region has the DNA TGTGCCAGCAGTTTGCAGGGGGTGAATTCACCCCTCCACTTT.